The 9 T cell receptor beta chains given below trace back to one sample, sequenced in a study of blood T cell repertoires in COVID-19. Measured with immunoSEQ multiplex PCR; TCRdb has only the in-frame clones, and not every one. The table shows 350,000 to 450,000 clones, with around 87% occurring only once. Sequencing was performed on PBMCs or T cells enriched from blood (not recorded which). Receptors originate from a man aged 25 to 40 who had recovered from COVID-19.

The J gene is TRBJ2-3, the V gene TRBV4-2; tentatively, D is TRBD1 (5 bases). Trimming took off 1 base at V and 2 bases at J, with 13 bases between the two ends. The CDR3 covers 16 residues. The germline V gene has CDR1 LGHNA and CDR2 YNFKEQ. Here the CDR3 DNA reads TGTGCCAGCAGCCAAGCTTCAGGACAACTCACAGATACGCAGTATTTT. Translating it yields CASSQASGQLTDTQYF.

J is TRBJ2-7 and V is TRBV3-1 (or the pseudogene TRBV3-2), with D possibly TRBD1 on 5 matching bases. Germline V gene data show CDR1 as LGHDT and CDR2 as YNNKEL (reference sequence). Trimming removed 1 base from V and 6 bases from J, with 13 bases in between. The CDR3 extends over 14 amino acids. Here the CDR3 reads CASSQGGQGREQYF. The CDR3 nucleotides read TGTGCCAGCAGCCAAGGGGGTCAGGGTCGCGAGCAGTACTTC.

This chain connects TRBV24-1 to TRBJ2-5; D is possibly TRBD1 (5 bases). CDR3 length: 15 residues. V was pared by 4 bases and J by 0 bases, with 11 bases between. In germline, CDR1 is KGHDR, CDR2 SFDVKD. The CDR3 here is CATSDLRQNQETQYF. Written as DNA, the CDR3 is TGTGCCACCAGTGACCTAAGACAGAACCAAGAGACCCAGTACTTC.

This clone appeared a single time. The chain uses TRBV27 and TRBJ1-5, with D uncertain. CDR1 is MNHEY and CDR2 is SMNVEV in the germline V gene (reference sequence). The CDR3 is 15 amino acids. The ends were cut back, 1 base at V and 3 bases at J, with 10 bases in the middle. The CDR3 sequence is CASSLFYSNNQPQHF. CDR3 in DNA: TGTGCCAGCAGTTTATTTTACAGCAACAATCAGCCCCAGCATTTT.

This sequence joins TRBV25-1 and TRBJ1-5, with D possibly being TRBD1 (5 bases). V lost 6 bases, J lost 9 bases, and 15 bases lay in between. Germline lookup yields CDR1 MGHDK and CDR2 SYGVNS. The length of the CDR3 is 13 residues. The CDR3 loop reads CASRALNTGPQHF. The DNA of the CDR3 is TGTGCCAGCAGGGCCCTTAATACAGGGCCCCAGCATTTT.

This chain links TRBV19 with TRBJ2-7; 9 bases line up with TRBD2. CDR1 LNHDA and CDR2 SQIVND come from the germline V gene (reference sequence). Trimming removed 3 bases from V and 5 bases from J; junction bases left unmatched: 5. This CDR3 is built from 14 residues. CDR3 sequence: CASSISGSTHEQYF. The CDR3 DNA sequence: TGTGCCAGTAGTATTAGCGGGAGCACCCACGAGCAGTACTTC.

The chain is built from TRBV7-7 and TRBJ2-1; D perhaps matches TRBD2 (5 bases). Trimming shortened V by 0 bases and J by 8 bases, and 11 bases separated the two germline ends. This CDR3 region has 14 residues. The germline gives CDR1 SSHAT, CDR2 FNYEAQ (reference sequence). The CDR3 protein is CASSLARSSDEQFF. For the CDR3, the DNA is TGTGCCAGCAGCTTAGCGAGGAGTAGCGATGAGCAGTTCTTC.

The CDR3 sequence is CASSPFDLAEKLFF. CDR3 bases: TGTGCCAGCTCACCCTTCGATTTGGCTGAAAAACTGTTTTTT. The rearrangement uses TRBV18 and TRBJ1-4; D is unclear. This CDR3 spans 14 amino acids. V was clipped by 3 bases and J by 7 bases, with 12 bases between them. Germline CDR1 is KGHSH and CDR2 is LQKENI.

This clone turned up a few times. V is TRBV19 and J is TRBJ1-5, with a possible D match to TRBD1 (6 bases). CDR1 and CDR2 (germline): LNHDA, SQIVND (reference sequence). CDR3 length equals 15 residues. Trimming pared 6 bases from V and 0 bases from J, leaving 12 bases between. The CDR3 DNA reads TGTGCCAGTAGCCGGACAGTCTATAGCAATCAGCCCCAGCATTTT. Its translation is CASSRTVYSNQPQHF.